These T cell receptor beta chains were read from a single sample in a study of early T cells in non-severe SARS-CoV-2 infection. TCRdb reprocessed the 5' RACE reads with MiXCR, giving one entry per CDR3 protein. The data contain 50,000 to 70,000 distinct CDR3 sequences, roughly a tenth of them singletons. The specimen sequenced was whole blood. The origin of the receptors is an adult who was a healthcare worker with PCR-confirmed SARS-CoV-2 infection or an uninfected control (not recorded which). Both conserved end residues are part of each CDR3. Fields, in order: V gene, J gene, D gene, clone size, CDR3 DNA, CDR3 protein. D genes are given only for firm matches. The listing skips clone size in some rows; elsewhere it reads once, few, many or a size class.

>TRBV27|TRBJ1-6|NA|few
TGTGCCAGCAGACCGAGCTCCTATAATTCACCCCTCCACTTT
CASRPSSYNSPLHF
>TRBV6-4|TRBJ2-2|NA|many
TGTGCCAGCAGCCCCGGGGGACTGAAGACCGGGGAGCTGTTTTTT
CASSPGGLKTGELFF
>TRBV5-5|TRBJ1-2|NA|many
TGTGCCAGCACCCTAGAGTTTAACTATGGCTACACCTTC
CASTLEFNYGYTF
>TRBV7-8|TRBJ1-4|NA|NA
TGTGCCAGCAGCTTAGCGGGGGCAACTAATGAAAAACTGTTTTTT
CASSLAGATNEKLFF
>TRBV9|TRBJ2-3|NA|many
TGTGCCAGCAGCGTCGGCCTTCTAGGGGGCACAGATACGCAGTATTTT
CASSVGLLGGTDTQYF
>TRBV3-1|TRBJ2-1|NA|few
TGTGCCAGCAGCCACCTTAGCGGATACAATGAGCAGTTCTTC
CASSHLSGYNEQFF
>TRBV10-3|TRBJ2-5|TRBD2|many
TGTGCCATCAGTGGATCCGGGACTAGCGGGAGCGAGACCCAGTACTTC
CAISGSGTSGSETQYF
>TRBV7-8|TRBJ1-1|NA|many
TGTGCCAGCAGCTTAGCTTTGACCACTGAAGCTTTCTTT
CASSLALTTEAFF
>TRBV6-1|TRBJ2-1|TRBD2|NA
TGTGCCAGCAGCCCCAGCGGGACCTCCTACAATGAGCAGTTCTTC
CASSPSGTSYNEQFF
>TRBV7-6|TRBJ2-3|TRBD1|many
TGTGCCAGCAGACTCGGACAGGGCACAGATACGCAGTATTTT
CASRLGQGTDTQYF
>TRBV7-8|TRBJ2-7|TRBD2|many
TGTGCCAGCAGCTCGGACGGACTAGCGGGCAACGAGCAGTACTTC
CASSSDGLAGNEQYF
>TRBV4-2|TRBJ2-1|NA|few
TGTGCCAGCAGCCACACAGCGTACAATGAGCAGTTCTTC
CASSHTAYNEQFF
>TRBV2|TRBJ1-6|TRBD1|many
TGTGCCAGCACTGAGGGACAGGGAGATTCACCCCTCCACTTT
CASTEGQGDSPLHF
>TRBV27|TRBJ2-1|NA|many
TGTGCCAGCAGTTTACGATCGGGGATGGATGAGCAGTTCTTC
CASSLRSGMDEQFF
>TRBV19|TRBJ2-4|NA|many
TGTGCCAGTAGCTTAGGATCGGCAGGTCTAGCCAAAAACATTCAGTACTTC
CASSLGSAGLAKNIQYF
>TRBV12-3/TRBV12-4|TRBJ2-3|TRBD2|many
TGTGCCAGCAGTAGAGGACTAGCGGGAGGTCCACTAAGCACAGATACGCAGTATTTT
CASSRGLAGGPLSTDTQYF
>TRBV20-1|TRBJ2-1|NA|NA
TGCAGTGCCCCCCCCCAAGGGAATGAGCAGTTCTTC
CSAPPQGNEQFF
>TRBV13|TRBJ2-1|NA|NA
TGTGCCAGCAGCGCCCAAGGTAGTTACGGATTGCAGTTCTTC
CASSAQGSYGLQFF
>TRBV6-5|TRBJ2-7|TRBD1|NA
TGTGCCAGCAGTTTGGGACAGGGGAACCACGAGCAGTACTTC
CASSLGQGNHEQYF
>TRBV29-1|TRBJ2-7|TRBD2|NA
TGCAGTATTAGGGGCACTAGCGGTGGAGACTACGAGCAGTACTTC
CSIRGTSGGDYEQYF
>TRBV29-1|TRBJ2-5|NA|many
TGCAGCGTTGACTTACAAGAGACCCAGTACTTC
CSVDLQETQYF
>TRBV5-6|TRBJ2-7|NA|many
TGTGCCAGCAGCCGTGGGCCCCGGGGATTAACCTACGAGCAGTACTTC
CASSRGPRGLTYEQYF
>TRBV11-3|TRBJ2-3|TRBD1|many
TGTGCCAGCAGCCCGGGACAGGGGGCCCCCAGGAGCACAGATACGCAGTATTTT
CASSPGQGAPRSTDTQYF
>TRBV6-1|TRBJ1-5|NA|few
TGTGCCAGCTACCGGGGACCAGGAGATCAGCCCCAGCATTTT
CASYRGPGDQPQHF
>TRBV20-1|TRBJ1-2|NA|many
TGCAGTGCTAGTCCCGGTGCTGATACAAATGGCTACACCTTC
CSASPGADTNGYTF
>TRBV12-3/TRBV12-4|TRBJ1-6|NA|many
TGTGCCAGCACCCCAGGAATTGCCTATAATTCACCCCTCCACTTT
CASTPGIAYNSPLHF